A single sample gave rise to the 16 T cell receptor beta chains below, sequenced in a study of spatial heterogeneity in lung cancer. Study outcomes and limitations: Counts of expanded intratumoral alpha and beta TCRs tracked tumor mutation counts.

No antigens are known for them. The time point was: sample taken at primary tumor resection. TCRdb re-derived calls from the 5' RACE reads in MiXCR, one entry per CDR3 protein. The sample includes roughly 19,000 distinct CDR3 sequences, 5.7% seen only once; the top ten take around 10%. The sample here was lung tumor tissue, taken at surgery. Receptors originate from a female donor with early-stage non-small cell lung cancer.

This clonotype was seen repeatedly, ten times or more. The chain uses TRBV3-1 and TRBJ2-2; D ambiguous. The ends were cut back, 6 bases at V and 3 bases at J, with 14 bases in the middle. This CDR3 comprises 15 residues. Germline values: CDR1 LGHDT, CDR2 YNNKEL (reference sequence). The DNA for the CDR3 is TGTGCCAGCAGTCTCGGCAGAACCCACACCGGGGAGCTGTTTTTT. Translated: CASSLGRTHTGELFF.

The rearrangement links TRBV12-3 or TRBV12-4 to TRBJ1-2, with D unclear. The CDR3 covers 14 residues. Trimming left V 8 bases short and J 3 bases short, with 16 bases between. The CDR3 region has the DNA TGTGCCAGCCGGGGAGGACGGGAGGACTATGGCTACACCTTC. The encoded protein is CASRGGREDYGYTF.

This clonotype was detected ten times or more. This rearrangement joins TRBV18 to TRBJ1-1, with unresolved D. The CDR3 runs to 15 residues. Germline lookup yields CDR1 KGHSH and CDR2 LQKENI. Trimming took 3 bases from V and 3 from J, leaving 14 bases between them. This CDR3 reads CASSPGARMDTEAFF. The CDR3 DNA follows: TGTGCCAGCTCACCCGGAGCCAGGATGGACACTGAAGCTTTCTTT.

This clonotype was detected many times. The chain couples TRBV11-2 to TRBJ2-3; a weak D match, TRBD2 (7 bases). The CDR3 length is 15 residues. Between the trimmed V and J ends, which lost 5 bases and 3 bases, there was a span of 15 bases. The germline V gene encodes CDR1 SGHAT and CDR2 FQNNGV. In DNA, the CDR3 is TGTGCCAGCAGCCTGGCGGGGGCGCGGACAGATACGCAGTATTTT. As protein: CASSLAGARTDTQYF.

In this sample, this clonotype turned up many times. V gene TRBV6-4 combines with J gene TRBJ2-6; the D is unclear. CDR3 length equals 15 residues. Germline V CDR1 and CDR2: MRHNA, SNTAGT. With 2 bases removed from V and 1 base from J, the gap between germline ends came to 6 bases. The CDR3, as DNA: TGTGCCAGCAGTGACAGGGATTCTGGGGCCAACGTCCTGACTTTC. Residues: CASSDRDSGANVLTF.

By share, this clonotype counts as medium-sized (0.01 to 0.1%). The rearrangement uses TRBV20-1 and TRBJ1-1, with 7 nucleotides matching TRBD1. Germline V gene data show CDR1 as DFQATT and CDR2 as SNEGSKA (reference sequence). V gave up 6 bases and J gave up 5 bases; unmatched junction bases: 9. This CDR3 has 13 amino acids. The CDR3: CSAGRQGGTEAFF. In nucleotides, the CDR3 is TGCAGTGCGGGGAGACAGGGAGGGACTGAAGCTTTCTTT.

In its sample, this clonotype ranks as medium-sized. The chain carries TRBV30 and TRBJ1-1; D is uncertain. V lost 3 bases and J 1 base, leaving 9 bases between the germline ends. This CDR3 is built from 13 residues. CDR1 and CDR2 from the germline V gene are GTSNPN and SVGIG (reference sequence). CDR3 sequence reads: CAWRSGSNTEAFF. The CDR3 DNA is TGTGCCTGGAGATCAGGATCGAACACTGAAGCTTTCTTT.

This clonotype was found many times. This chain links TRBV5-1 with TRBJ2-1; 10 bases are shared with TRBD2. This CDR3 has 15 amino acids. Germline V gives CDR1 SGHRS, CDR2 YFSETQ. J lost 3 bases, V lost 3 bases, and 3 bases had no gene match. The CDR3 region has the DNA TGCGCCAGCAGCTCCCGACTAGCGGGCTACAATGAGCAGTTCTTC. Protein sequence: CASSSRLAGYNEQFF.

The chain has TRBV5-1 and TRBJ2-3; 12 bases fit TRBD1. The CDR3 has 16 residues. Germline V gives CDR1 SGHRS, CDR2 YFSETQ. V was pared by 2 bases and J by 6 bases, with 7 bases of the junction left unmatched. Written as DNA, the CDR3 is TGCGCCAGCAGCTTCTGGGGACAGGGGGCGACCGATACGCAGTATTTT. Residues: CASSFWGQGATDTQYF. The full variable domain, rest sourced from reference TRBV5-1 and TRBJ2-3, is KAGVTQTPRYLIKTRGQQVTLSCSPISGHRSVSWYQQTPGQGLQFLFEYFSETQRNKGNFPGRFSGRQFSNSRSEMNVSTLELGDSALYLCASSFWGQGATDTQYFGPGTRLTVL.

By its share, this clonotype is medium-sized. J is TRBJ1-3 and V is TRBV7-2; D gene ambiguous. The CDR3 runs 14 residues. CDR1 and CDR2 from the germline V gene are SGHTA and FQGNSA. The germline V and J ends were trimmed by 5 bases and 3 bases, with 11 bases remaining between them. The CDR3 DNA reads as TGTGCCAGCAGCCCCGCCACTGGTGGAAACACCATATATTTT. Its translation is CASSPATGGNTIYF.

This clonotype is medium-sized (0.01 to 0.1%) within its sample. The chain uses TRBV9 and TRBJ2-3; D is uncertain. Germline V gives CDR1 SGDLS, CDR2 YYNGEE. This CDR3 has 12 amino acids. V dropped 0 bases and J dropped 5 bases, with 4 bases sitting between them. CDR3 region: CASSVDQDTQYF. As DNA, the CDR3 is TGTGCCAGCAGCGTAGATCAAGATACGCAGTATTTT. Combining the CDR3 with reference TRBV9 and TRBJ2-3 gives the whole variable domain DSGVTQTPKHLITATGQRVTLRCSPRSGDLSVYWYQQSLDQGLQFLIQYYNGEERAKGNILERFSAQQFPDLHSELNLSSLELGDSALYFCASSVDQDTQYFGPGTRLTVL.

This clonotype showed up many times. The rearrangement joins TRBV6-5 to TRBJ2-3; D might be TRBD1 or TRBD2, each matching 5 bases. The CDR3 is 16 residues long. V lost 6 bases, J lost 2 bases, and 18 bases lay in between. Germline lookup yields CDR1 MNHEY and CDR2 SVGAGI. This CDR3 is CASSLDLQAHTDTQYF. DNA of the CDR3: TGTGCCAGCAGCCTGGACTTACAGGCTCACACAGATACGCAGTATTTT.

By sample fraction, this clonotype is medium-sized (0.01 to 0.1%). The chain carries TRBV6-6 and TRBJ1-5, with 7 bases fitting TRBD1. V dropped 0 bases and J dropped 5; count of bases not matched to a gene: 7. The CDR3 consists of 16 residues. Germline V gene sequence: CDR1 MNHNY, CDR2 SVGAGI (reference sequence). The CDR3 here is CASSYSTGKWDQPQHF. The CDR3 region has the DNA TGTGCCAGCAGTTACTCGACAGGGAAGTGGGATCAGCCCCAGCATTTT.

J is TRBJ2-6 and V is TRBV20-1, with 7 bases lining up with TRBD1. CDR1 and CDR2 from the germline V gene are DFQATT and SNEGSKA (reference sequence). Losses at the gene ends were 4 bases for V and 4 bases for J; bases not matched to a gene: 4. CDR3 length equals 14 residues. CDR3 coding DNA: TGCAGTGCTATTCAGGGGGACGGGGCCAACGTCCTGACTTTC. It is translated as CSAIQGDGANVLTF.

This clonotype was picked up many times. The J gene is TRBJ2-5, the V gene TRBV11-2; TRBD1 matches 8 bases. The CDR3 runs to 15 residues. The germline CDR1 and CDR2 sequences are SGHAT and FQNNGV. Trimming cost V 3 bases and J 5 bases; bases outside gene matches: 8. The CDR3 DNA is TGTGCCAGCAGCTTGGCACAGGGGGTTGGGGAGACCCAGTACTTC. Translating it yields CASSLAQGVGETQYF.

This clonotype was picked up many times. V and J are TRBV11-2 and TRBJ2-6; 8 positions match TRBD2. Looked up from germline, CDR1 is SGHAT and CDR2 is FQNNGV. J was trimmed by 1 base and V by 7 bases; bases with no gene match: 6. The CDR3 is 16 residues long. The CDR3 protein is CASTPRGGSGANVLTF. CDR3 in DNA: TGTGCCAGCACCCCCCGGGGGGGTTCTGGGGCCAACGTCCTGACTTTC.